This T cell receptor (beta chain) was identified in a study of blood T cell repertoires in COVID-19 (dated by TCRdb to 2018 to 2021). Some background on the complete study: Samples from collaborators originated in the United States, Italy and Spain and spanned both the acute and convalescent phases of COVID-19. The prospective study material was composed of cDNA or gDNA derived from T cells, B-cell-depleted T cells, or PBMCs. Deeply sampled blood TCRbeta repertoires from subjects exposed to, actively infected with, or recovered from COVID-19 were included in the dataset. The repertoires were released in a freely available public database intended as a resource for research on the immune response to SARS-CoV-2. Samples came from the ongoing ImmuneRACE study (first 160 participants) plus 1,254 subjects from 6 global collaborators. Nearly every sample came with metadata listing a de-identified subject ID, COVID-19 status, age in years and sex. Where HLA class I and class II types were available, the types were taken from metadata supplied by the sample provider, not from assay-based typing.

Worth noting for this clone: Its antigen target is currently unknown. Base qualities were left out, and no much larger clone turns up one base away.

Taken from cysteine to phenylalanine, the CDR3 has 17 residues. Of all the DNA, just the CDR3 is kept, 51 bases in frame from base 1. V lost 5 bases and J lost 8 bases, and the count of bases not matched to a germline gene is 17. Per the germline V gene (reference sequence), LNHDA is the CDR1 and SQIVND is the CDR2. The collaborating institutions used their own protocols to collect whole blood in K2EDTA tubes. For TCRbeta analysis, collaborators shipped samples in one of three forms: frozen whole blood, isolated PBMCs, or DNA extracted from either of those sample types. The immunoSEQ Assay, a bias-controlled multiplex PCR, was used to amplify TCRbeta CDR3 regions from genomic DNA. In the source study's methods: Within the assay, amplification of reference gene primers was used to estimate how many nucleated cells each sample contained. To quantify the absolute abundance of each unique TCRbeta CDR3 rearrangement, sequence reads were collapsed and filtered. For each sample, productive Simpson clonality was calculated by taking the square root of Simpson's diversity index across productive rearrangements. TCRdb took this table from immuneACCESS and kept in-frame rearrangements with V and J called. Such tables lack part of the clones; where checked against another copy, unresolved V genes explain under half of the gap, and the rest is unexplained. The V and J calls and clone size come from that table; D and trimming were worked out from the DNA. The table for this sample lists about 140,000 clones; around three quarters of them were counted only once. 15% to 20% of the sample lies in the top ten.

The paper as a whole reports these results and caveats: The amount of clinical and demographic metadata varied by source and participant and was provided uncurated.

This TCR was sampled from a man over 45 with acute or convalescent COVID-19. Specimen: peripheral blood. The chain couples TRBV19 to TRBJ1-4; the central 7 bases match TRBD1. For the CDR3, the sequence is CASSRSGEGGIEEKLFF. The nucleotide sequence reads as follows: TGTGCCAGTAGTCGCAGCGGTGAAGGGGGCATCGAGGAAAAACTGTTTTTT.